The 2 T cell receptor beta chains below all came from one sample that was sequenced in a study of monozygotic twins with cystic fibrosis. Clones were sequenced by immunoSEQ multiplex PCR, and TCRdb holds only the in-frame ones, with some missing. The sample carries some 31,000 clones, around four fifths recorded once. The sequenced sample was blood. The origin of the receptors is a girl aged 2 to 9 with cystic fibrosis.

This sequence joins TRBV6-5 and TRBJ1-4; possibly TRBD1 for D (5 bases). V was clipped by 6 bases and J by 11 bases, with 16 bases between them. Germline CDR1 is MNHEY and CDR2 is SVGAGI. The CDR3 contains 13 residues. The CDR3 spells CASRTGGSSKLFF. The CDR3 DNA reads TGTGCCAGCAGAACAGGAGGGAGCTCCAAACTGTTTTTT.

The V and J genes are TRBV12-2 and TRBJ1-2; the table's D call, TRBD1, was not checked against the DNA. TRBV12-2 is marked as a pseudogene. This CDR3 is 15 amino acids long. CDR3 sequence (DNA): TGTGCAAGTCGCTTTGAGATAGGACAGGAGTATGGCTACACCTTC. Protein product: CASRFEIGQEYGYTF.